This T cell receptor (beta chain) was sequenced for a study of OX40 agonist ivuxolimab in advanced cancers. Notes on the study in general: The expanded peripheral T cells' antigen specificity was not determined. Some of the nonresponding patients also showed low levels of normalized T-cell clonal expansion.

Sequencing used immunoSEQ multiplex PCR; TCRdb keeps in-frame clones, though not all of them. The data hold about 85,000 clones, with around 86% observed a single time. CDR3 length equals 13 residues. CDR1 is SGHRS and CDR2 is YFSETQ in the germline V gene. V dropped 2 bases and J dropped 4 bases, with 8 bases sitting between them. Regarding this clone: The antigen is undetermined.

The gene calls are TRBV5-1 and TRBJ2-3; no reliable D call. The clonotype was recovered from an adult with an advanced solid tumor such as melanoma, head and neck, liver or kidney cancer. Sample: CD4+ or CD8+ T cells sorted from blood, taken in a trial of the OX40 agonist ivuxolimab. CDR3 loop: CASSFSLADTQYF. The CDR3 region has the DNA TGCGCCAGCAGCTTCTCCTTGGCAGATACGCAGTATTTT.